Detailed here is one T cell receptor beta chain. The second PCR ran roughly 7 to 12 cycles with a sample-barcoded 5' primer and J-beta primers. Through a template-switch adaptor with 12 random nucleotides, each cDNA molecule received a tag. TCRdb re-analysed the 5' RACE reads in MiXCR, keeping a single row per CDR3 protein. The table records 2 million or so distinct CDR3 sequences, around half of them present only once. This CDR3 comprises 17 residues. Trimming removed 5 bases from V and 8 bases from J; junction bases left unmatched: 19. Germline V lookup: CDR1 SGHTA, CDR2 FQGNSA. This sample was taken from a study of blood T cells in healthy people across ages. Healthy Russian Caucasian donors spanned ages roughly 6 to 90 years. The authors isolated at least 6.5 million PBMCs per sample.

This chain links TRBV7-2 with TRBJ2-3; 7 nucleotides line up with TRBD2. Sequences were obtained from blood. The TCR originated in a woman between 35 and 50 years old in good health. The CDR3 reads CASSPGPPSGPISTQYF. The CDR3 DNA reads TGTGCCAGCAGCCCAGGGCCTCCTAGCGGACCCATCAGTACGCAGTATTTT.